This TCR beta chain was obtained from a study of OX40 agonist ivuxolimab in advanced cancers. Comment on this clone: Other DNA sequences from this sample encode an identical CDR3 as well.

The protocol was immunoSEQ multiplex PCR, while the TCRdb copy is restricted to in-frame clones and leaves out a portion. The table lists around 46,000 clones, around 89% of them singletons. V lost 6 bases to trimming and J lost 1 base; unmatched junction nucleotides: 6. The V gene's germline CDR1 is LNHDA and CDR2 SQIVND (reference sequence). CDR3 length: 14 amino acids. This specimen consisted of CD4+ or CD8+ T cells sorted from blood, obtained in a trial of the OX40 agonist ivuxolimab. This sequence originates from an adult with an advanced solid tumor such as melanoma, head and neck, liver or kidney cancer. This chain links TRBV19 with TRBJ2-7; TRBD1 matches at 7 bases. The CDR3 DNA sequence: TGTGCCAGTAGCTTCGGACAGGCGTCCTACGAGCAGTACTTC. Translated, it gives CASSFGQASYEQYF.